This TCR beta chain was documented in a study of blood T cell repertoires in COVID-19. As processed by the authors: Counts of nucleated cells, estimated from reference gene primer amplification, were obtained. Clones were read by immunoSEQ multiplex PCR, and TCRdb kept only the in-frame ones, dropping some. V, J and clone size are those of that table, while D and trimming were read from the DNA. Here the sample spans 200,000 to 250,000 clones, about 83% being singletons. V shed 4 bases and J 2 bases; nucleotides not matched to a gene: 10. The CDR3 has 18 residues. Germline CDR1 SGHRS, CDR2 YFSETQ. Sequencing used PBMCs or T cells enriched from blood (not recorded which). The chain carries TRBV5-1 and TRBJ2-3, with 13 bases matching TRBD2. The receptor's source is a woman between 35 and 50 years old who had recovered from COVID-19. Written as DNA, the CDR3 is TGCGCCAGCAGCCCCGGACTAGCGGGAGTTAACCCCACAGATACGCAGTATTTT. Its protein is CASSPGLAGVNPTDTQYF.